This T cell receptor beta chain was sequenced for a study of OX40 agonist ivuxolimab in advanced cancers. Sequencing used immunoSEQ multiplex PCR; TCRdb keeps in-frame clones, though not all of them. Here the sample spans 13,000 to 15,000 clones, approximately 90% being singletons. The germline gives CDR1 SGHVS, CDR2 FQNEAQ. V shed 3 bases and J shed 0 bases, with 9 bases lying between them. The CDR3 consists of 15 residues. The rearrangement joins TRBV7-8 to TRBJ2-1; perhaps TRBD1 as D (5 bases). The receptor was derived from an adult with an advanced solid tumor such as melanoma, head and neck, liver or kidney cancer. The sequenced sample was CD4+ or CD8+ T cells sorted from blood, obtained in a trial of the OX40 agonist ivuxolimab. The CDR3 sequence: CASSFRETSYNEQFF. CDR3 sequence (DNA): TGTGCCAGCAGCTTCAGGGAAACCTCCTACAATGAGCAGTTCTTC.